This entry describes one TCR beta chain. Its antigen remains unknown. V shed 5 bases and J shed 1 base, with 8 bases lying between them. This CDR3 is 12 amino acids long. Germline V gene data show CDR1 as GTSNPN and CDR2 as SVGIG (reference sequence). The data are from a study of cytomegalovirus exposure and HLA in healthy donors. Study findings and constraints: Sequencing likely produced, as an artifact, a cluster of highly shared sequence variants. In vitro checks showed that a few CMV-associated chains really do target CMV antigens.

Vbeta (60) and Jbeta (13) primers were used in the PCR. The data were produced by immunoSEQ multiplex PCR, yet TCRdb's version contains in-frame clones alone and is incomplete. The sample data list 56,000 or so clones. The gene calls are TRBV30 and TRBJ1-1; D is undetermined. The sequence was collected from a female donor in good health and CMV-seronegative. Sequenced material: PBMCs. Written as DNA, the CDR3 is TGTGCCTGGGGGCAGGCGAACACTGAAGCTTTCTTT. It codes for CAWGQANTEAFF.